This T cell receptor beta chain was captured by sequencing in a study of T cell repertoires in cytomegalovirus infection. Across the study: Evidence of both CMV infection and a matching HLA type came from public TCR beta signatures. Study-level findings and limits: Dominant in the ex vivo response were TCR beta clonotypes restricted by HLA-C and specific for CMV. Pooled public TCR beta family frequency picked out CMV carriers with the relevant HLA.

This CDR3 region has 16 residues. Germline values: CDR1 SNHLY, CDR2 FYNNEI. TCRdb ran MiXCR on the reads and lists one entry per CDR3 protein. The sample lists more than 250,000 distinct CDR3 sequences, 25% occurring once. With regard to this clonotype: Its antigen is currently unknown. An end of the junction does not agree with germline; a read error may underlie this.

The sequences come from cultured PBMCs, collected from culture after CMV antigen stimulation. The sequence came from a human donor in good health (CMV status not recorded). Some clones in this sample may be carry-over from other donors' samples. J is TRBJ2-1 and V is TRBV2; 12 bases are a match to TRBD2. The CDR3 DNA follows: TGTGCCAGCAGGGAAGACGGACTAGCGGGGCACAATGAGCAGTTCTTC. Its translation: CASREDGLAGHNEQFF.